A single sample gave rise to the 17 T cell receptor beta chains below, sequenced in a study of blood T cell repertoires in COVID-19. Here immunoSEQ multiplex PCR was the method, and the copy in TCRdb shows in-frame clones only, minus some. The sample holds 100,000 to 150,000 clones, more than 75% seen once. The sample consisted of peripheral blood. The receptors here all came from a woman in her sixties with acute or convalescent COVID-19.

CDR3 DNA: TGTGCCACCAGTCCAGACAGTACTAACTATGGCTACACCTTC. Translated, it gives CATSPDSTNYGYTF. V usage is TRBV24-1 and J usage is TRBJ1-2, with D maybe TRBD1 (5 bases). The CDR3 consists of 14 residues. Germline V gives CDR1 KGHDR, CDR2 SFDVKD. V lost 6 bases and J lost 0, with 10 bases in between.

The chain combines TRBV4-2 with TRBJ2-5; 9 bases match TRBD2. This CDR3 has 16 amino acids. Trimming at V came to 1 base and at J to 3 bases, leaving 6 bases not matched to a gene. Germline V lookup: CDR1 LGHNA, CDR2 YNFKEQ. The CDR3 is CASSQGVREGEETQYF. The CDR3, as DNA: TGTGCCAGCAGCCAAGGGGTGCGGGAGGGAGAAGAGACCCAGTACTTC.

The chain couples TRBV19 to TRBJ2-5, with D unclear. Germline assignment: CDR1 LNHDA and CDR2 SQIVND (reference sequence). CDR3 length: 14 amino acids. Trimming cost V 2 bases and J 1 base, with 8 bases left between them. The CDR3 coding sequence is TGTGCCAGTAGTATACTCGGCGGCCAAGAGACCCAGTACTTC. As protein: CASSILGGQETQYF.

CDR3 DNA: TGTGCCAGTAATGACCGGGGGGCGCATGGCTACACCTTC. This sequence encodes CASNDRGAHGYTF. This sequence joins TRBV19 and TRBJ1-2; tentative D call: TRBD1 (6 bases). This CDR3 has 13 amino acids. V dropped 7 bases and J dropped 6 bases, with 15 bases sitting between them. The germline V gene encodes CDR1 LNHDA and CDR2 SQIVND (reference sequence).

The gene calls are TRBV7-8 and TRBJ2-3; possible D gene TRBD2, 5 bases. This CDR3 spans 15 amino acids. The germline CDR1 and CDR2 sequences are SGHVS and FQNEAQ. Trimming removed 0 bases at V and 1 base at J, with 8 bases between. The CDR3 sequence is CASSLAGAGTDTQYF. The CDR3 DNA reads as TGTGCCAGCAGCTTAGCGGGAGCTGGCACAGATACGCAGTATTTT.

This clone was seen only a few times. The V and J genes are TRBV19 and TRBJ2-7; TRBD1 matches 9 bases. CDR1 LNHDA and CDR2 SQIVND come from the germline V gene (reference sequence). The CDR3 has 19 amino acids. J was trimmed by 7 bases and V by 5 bases; bases with no gene match: 24. CDR3 nucleotide sequence: TGTGCCAGTAGTCAGGGAAGACTGAGGCCGGGACAGGGCTTACGAGAGCAGTACTTC. The encoded protein is CASSQGRLRPGQGLREQYF.

This rearrangement joins TRBV18 to TRBJ1-2, with 9 bases identical to TRBD1. The ends lost 3 bases at V and 7 bases at J; junction bases unmatched: 9. The germline gives CDR1 KGHSH, CDR2 LQKENI. This CDR3 has 15 residues. Here the CDR3 DNA reads TGTGCCAGCTCACCTCGACAGGGGGAGGGGAGTGGCTACACCTTC. Its protein product is CASSPRQGEGSGYTF.

The rearrangement links TRBV15 to TRBJ2-2, with D possibly being TRBD1 (6 bases). Per the germline V gene, CDR1 is LNHNV and CDR2 is YYDKDF (reference sequence). The V and J ends lost 8 bases and 1 base respectively, with 11 bases between them. The CDR3 runs 14 residues. Here the CDR3 reads CATHDRKNTGELFF. DNA for the CDR3: TGTGCCACCCACGACAGGAAGAACACCGGGGAGCTGTTTTTT.

The chain is built from TRBV11-2 and TRBJ2-3, with D possibly being TRBD2 (6 bases). CDR1 is SGHAT, CDR2 FQNNGV, per germline. CDR3 size: 16 residues. V shed 0 bases and J shed 2 bases, with 12 bases lying between them. CDR3 in amino acids: CASSLDLGSNTDTQYF. In DNA form, the CDR3 reads TGTGCCAGCAGCTTAGATCTCGGGAGTAACACAGATACGCAGTATTTT.

The V and J genes are TRBV5-1 and TRBJ1-5; D call uncertain. The length of the CDR3 is 14 residues. Germline V CDR1 and CDR2: SGHRS, YFSETQ. Trimming stripped 0 bases from V and 2 bases from J, with 6 bases between. The CDR3, as DNA: TGCGCCAGCAGCTTGGGGAGTGGCAATCAGCCCCAGCATTTT. It yields the protein CASSLGSGNQPQHF.

The V gene is TRBV6-1, the J gene TRBJ1-2, with D hard to call. Trimming took 3 bases from V and 10 from J, leaving 9 bases between them. The CDR3 covers 11 residues. Germline V gene lookup returns CDR1 MNHNS and CDR2 SASEGT. The CDR3 protein is CASSDRLLYTF. CDR3 coding DNA: TGTGCCAGCAGTGATCGACTCCTCTACACCTTC.

The chain links TRBV5-5 to TRBJ2-7, with 8 bases identical to TRBD1. Unmatched junction bases numbered 4, after V lost 2 bases and J lost 3 bases. The V gene's germline CDR1 is SGHKS and CDR2 YYEKEE (reference sequence). The CDR3 totals 14 residues. The CDR3 DNA reads TGTGCCAGCAGCTTTGGCGGACAGGGCTACGAGCAGTACGTC. It yields the protein CASSFGGQGYEQYV.

The chain links TRBV14 to TRBJ2-2; D gene unclear. The CDR3 has 16 amino acids. The ends were cut back, 1 base at V and 4 bases at J, with 13 bases in the middle. CDR1 and CDR2 (germline): SGHDN, FVKESK. This chain's CDR3 is CASSQVSLSSTGELFF. DNA for the CDR3: TGTGCCAGCAGCCAAGTTTCCCTGTCGAGCACCGGGGAGCTGTTTTTT.

The chain employs TRBV28 and TRBJ1-1; no definite D call. Trimming shortened V by 6 bases and J by 4 bases, and 6 bases separated the two germline ends. CDR1 and CDR2 from the germline V gene are MDHEN and SYDVKM. CDR3 length equals 11 residues. Here the CDR3 reads CASSVGTEAFF. The DNA for the CDR3 is TGTGCCAGCAGCGTCGGCACTGAAGCTTTCTTT.

V gene TRBV9 combines with J gene TRBJ1-1; 7 nucleotides match TRBD1. The CDR3 contains 15 residues. CDR1 is SGDLS and CDR2 is YYNGEE in the germline V gene. Trimming cost V 3 bases and J 1 base; bases outside gene matches: 6. The CDR3 sequence: CASSGHRGRNTEAFF. DNA for the CDR3: TGTGCCAGCAGCGGACACAGGGGACGGAACACTGAAGCTTTCTTT. The full variable domain, with the rest looked up from reference TRBV9 and TRBJ1-1, is DSGVTQTPKHLITATGQRVTLRCSPRSGDLSVYWYQQSLDQGLQFLIQYYNGEERAKGNILERFSAQQFPDLHSELNLSSLELGDSALYFCASSGHRGRNTEAFFGQGTRLTVV.

The rearrangement uses TRBV19 and TRBJ1-5; D is perhaps TRBD1 (5 bases). Per the germline V gene, CDR1 is LNHDA and CDR2 is SQIVND (reference sequence). This CDR3 region has 14 residues. Trimming cost V 8 bases and J 3 bases, with 14 bases left between them. The CDR3: CASLGAGINQPQHF. CDR3 coding DNA: TGTGCCAGTTTGGGTGCAGGGATCAATCAGCCCCAGCATTTT.

CDR3 sequence: CAWTVRQENSPLHF. DNA for the CDR3: TGTGCCTGGACCGTACGCCAGGAAAATTCACCCCTCCACTTT. The chain uses TRBV30 and TRBJ1-6, with no clear D. The CDR3 spans 14 residues. The germline V and J ends were trimmed by 4 bases and 7 bases, with 14 bases remaining between them. Looked up from germline, CDR1 is GTSNPN and CDR2 is SVGIG (reference sequence). Looking up the rest from reference TRBV30 and TRBJ1-6 gives the full variable domain: SQTIHQWPATLVQPVGSPLSLECTVEGTSNPNLYWYRQAAGRGLQLLFYSVGIGQISSEVPQNLSASRPQDRQFILSSKKLLLSDSGFYLCAWTVRQENSPLHFGNGTRLTVT.